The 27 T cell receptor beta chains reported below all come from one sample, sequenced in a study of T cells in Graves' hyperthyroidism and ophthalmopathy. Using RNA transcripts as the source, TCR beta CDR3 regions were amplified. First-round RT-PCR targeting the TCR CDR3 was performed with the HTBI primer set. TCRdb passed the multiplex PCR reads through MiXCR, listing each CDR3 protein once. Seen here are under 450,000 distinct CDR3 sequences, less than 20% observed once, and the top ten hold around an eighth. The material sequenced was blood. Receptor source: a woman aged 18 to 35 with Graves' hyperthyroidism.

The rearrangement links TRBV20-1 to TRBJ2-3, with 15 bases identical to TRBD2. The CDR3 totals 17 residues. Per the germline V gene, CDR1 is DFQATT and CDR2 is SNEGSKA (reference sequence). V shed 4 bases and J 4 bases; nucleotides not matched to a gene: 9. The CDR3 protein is CSATVPGLAGGADTQYF. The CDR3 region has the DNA TGCAGTGCTACCGTTCCGGGACTAGCGGGGGGCGCAGATACGCAGTATTTT.

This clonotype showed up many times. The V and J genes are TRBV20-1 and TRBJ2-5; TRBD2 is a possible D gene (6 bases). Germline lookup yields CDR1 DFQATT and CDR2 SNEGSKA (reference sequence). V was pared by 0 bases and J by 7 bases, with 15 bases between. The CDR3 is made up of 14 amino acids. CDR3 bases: TGCAGTGCTAGAGATCTTAGCGGCTCGGGGACCCAGTACTTC. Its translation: CSARDLSGSGTQYF.

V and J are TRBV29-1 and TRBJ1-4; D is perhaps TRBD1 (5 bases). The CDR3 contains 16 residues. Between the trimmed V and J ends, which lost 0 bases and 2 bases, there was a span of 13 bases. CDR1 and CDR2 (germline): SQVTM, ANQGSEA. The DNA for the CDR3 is TGCAGCGTTGAAGAACGTCCGGGGGGGACTAATGAAAAACTGTTTTTT. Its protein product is CSVEERPGGTNEKLFF. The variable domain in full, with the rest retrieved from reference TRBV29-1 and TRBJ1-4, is SAVISQKPSRDICQRGTSLTIQCQVDSQVTMMFWYRQQPGQSLTLIATANQGSEATYESGFVIDKFPISRPNLTFSTLTVSNMSPEDSSIYLCSVEERPGGTNEKLFFGSGTQLSVL.

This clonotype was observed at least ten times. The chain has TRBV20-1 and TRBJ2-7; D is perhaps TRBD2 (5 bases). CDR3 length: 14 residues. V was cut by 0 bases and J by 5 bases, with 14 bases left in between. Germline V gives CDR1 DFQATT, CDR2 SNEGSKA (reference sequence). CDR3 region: CSARDQNRGNEQYF. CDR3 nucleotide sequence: TGCAGTGCTAGAGATCAGAACCGGGGAAACGAGCAGTACTTC.

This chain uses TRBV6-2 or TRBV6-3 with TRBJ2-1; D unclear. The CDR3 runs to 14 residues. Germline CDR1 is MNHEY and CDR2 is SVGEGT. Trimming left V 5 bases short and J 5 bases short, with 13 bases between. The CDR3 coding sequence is TGTGCCAGCAGTCGTCCTATGGGGAACAATGAGCAGTTCTTC. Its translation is CASSRPMGNNEQFF.

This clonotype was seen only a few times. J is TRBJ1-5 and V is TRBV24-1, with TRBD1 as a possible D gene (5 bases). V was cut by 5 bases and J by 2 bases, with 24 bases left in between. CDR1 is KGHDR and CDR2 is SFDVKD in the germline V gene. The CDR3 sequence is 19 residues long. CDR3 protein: CATSAAPSGLAGGNQPQHF. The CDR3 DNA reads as TGTGCCACCAGTGCCGCACCTTCAGGGCTAGCGGGGGGCAATCAGCCCCAGCATTTT.

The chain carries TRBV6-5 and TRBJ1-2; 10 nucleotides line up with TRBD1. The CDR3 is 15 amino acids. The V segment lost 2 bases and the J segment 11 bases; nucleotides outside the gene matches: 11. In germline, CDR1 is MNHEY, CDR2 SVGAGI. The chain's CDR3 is CASSYTGQGTAGYTF. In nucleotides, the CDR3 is TGTGCCAGCAGTTACACGGGACAGGGGACCGCTGGATACACCTTC.

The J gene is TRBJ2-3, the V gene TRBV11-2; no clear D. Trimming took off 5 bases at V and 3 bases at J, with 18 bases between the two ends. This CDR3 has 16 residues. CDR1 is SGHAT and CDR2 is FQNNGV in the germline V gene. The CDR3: CASSPNLRELTDTQYF. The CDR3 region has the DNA TGTGCCAGCAGCCCAAACCTCCGTGAGTTAACAGATACGCAGTATTTT.

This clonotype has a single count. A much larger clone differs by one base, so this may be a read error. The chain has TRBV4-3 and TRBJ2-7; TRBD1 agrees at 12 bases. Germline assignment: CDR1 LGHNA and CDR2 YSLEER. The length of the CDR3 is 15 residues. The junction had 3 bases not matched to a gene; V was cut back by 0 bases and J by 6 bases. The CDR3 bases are TGCGCCAGCAGCCAAGACCGGGACAGGGGGCGCGAGCAGTACTTC. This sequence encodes CASSQDRDRGREQYF.

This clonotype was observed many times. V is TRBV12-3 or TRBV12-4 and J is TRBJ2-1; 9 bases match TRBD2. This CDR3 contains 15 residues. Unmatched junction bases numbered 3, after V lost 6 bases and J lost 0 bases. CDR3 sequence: CASRISGSSYNEQFF. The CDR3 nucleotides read TGTGCCAGCAGGATTAGCGGGAGCTCCTACAATGAGCAGTTCTTC.

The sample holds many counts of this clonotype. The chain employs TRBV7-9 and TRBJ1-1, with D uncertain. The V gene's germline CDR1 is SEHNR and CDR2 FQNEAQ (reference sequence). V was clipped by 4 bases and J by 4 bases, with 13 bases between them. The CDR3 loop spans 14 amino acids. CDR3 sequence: CASSSGSGGTEAFF. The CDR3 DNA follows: TGTGCCAGCAGCTCGGGATCAGGCGGCACTGAAGCTTTCTTT.

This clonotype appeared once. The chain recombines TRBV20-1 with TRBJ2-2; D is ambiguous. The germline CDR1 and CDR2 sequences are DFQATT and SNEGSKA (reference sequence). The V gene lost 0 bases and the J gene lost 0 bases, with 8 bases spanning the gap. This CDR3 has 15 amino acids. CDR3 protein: CSARDPAANTGELFF. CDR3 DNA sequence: TGCAGTGCTAGAGATCCCGCAGCGAACACCGGGGAGCTGTTTTTT.

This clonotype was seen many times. Here the CDR3 reads CASTTDGDSYNEQFF. CDR3 DNA sequence: TGTGCCAGCACAACCGACGGGGACTCGTACAATGAGCAGTTCTTC. This chain uses TRBV7-3 with TRBJ2-1; tentative D call: TRBD2 (6 bases). Germline V gene sequence: CDR1 SGHTA, CDR2 FQGTGA. Between the trimmed V and J ends, which lost 7 bases and 4 bases, there was a span of 17 bases. This CDR3 comprises 15 residues.

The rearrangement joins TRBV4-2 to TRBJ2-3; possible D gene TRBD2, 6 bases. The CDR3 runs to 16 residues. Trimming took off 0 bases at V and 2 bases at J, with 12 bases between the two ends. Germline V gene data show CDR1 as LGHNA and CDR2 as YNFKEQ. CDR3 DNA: TGTGCCAGCAGCCAAGAGCGGGCTAGCGCCACAGATACGCAGTATTTT. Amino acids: CASSQERASATDTQYF.

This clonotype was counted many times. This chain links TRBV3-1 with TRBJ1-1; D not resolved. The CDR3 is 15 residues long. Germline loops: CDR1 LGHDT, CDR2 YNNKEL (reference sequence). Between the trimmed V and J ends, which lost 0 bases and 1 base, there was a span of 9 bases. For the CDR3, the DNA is TGTGCCAGCAGCCAAGACGGAGGACGGAACACTGAAGCTTTCTTT. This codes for CASSQDGGRNTEAFF.

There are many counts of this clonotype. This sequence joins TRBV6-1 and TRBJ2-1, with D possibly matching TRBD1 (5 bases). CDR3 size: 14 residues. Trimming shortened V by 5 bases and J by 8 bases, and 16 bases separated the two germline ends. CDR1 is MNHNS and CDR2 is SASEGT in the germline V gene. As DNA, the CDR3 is TGTGCCAGCAGTCCGACCAGACCGACAGATGAGCAGTTCTTC. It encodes CASSPTRPTDEQFF.

The CDR3 sequence: CASSLPYGLTTFYTF. CDR3 in DNA: TGTGCCAGCAGCTTGCCGTATGGATTAACTACCTTCTACACCTTC. This chain links TRBV5-6 with TRBJ1-2; D gene uncertain. The CDR3 runs to 15 residues. Germline V CDR1 and CDR2: SGHDT, YYEEEE. Trimming took 1 base from V and 10 from J, leaving 20 bases between them.

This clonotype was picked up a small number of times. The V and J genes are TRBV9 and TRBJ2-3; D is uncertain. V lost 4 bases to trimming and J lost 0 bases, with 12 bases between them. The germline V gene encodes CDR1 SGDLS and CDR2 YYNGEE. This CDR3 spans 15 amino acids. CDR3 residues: CASSLTVLSTDTQYF. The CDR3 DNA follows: TGTGCCAGCAGCCTAACGGTCCTCAGCACAGATACGCAGTATTTT.

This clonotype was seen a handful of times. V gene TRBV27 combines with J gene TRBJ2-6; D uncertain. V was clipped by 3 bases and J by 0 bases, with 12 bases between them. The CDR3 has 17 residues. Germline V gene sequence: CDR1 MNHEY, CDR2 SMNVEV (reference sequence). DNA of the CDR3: TGTGCCAGCAGTTTCGCCGGCCGAATCTCTGGGGCCAACGTCCTGACTTTC. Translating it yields CASSFAGRISGANVLTF.

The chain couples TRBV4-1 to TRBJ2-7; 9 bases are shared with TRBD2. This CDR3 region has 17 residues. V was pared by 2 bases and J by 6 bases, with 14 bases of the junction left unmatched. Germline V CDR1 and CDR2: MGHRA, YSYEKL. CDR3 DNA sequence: TGCGCCAGCAGCCAACCCCTAGCGGGGTACGAACTAGGCGAGCAGTACTTC. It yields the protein CASSQPLAGYELGEQYF.

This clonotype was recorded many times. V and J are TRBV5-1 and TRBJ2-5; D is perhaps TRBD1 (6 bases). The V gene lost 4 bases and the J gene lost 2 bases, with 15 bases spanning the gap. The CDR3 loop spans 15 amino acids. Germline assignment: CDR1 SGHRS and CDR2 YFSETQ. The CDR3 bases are TGCGCCAGCAGCCCGAGGACAGCGCGGCAAGAGACCCAGTACTTC. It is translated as CASSPRTARQETQYF.

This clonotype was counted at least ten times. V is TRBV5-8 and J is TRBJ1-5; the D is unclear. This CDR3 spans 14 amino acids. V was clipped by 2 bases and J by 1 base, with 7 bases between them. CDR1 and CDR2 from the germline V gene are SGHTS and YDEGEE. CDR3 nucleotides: TGTGCCAGCAGCTTTGAAGGGAGCAATCAGCCCCAGCATTTT. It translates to CASSFEGSNQPQHF.

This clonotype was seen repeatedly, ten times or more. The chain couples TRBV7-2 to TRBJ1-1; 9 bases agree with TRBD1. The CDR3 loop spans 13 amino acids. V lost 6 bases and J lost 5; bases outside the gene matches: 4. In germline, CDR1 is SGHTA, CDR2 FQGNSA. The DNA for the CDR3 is TGTGCCAGCAGAACACAGGGGGCAACTGAAGCTTTCTTT. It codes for CASRTQGATEAFF.

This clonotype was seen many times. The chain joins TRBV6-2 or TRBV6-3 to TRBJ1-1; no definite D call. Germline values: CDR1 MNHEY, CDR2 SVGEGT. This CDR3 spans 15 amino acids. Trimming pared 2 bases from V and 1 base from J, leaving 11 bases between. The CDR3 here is CASSYPRGSNTEAFF. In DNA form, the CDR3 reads TGTGCCAGCAGTTACCCCCGGGGTTCGAACACTGAAGCTTTCTTT.

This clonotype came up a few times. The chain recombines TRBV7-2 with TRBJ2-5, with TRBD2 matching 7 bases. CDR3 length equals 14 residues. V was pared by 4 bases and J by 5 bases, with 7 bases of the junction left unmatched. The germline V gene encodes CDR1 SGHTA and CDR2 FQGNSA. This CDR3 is CASSSLGGGETQYF. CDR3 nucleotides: TGTGCCAGCAGCTCCTTGGGGGGGGGGGAGACCCAGTACTTC.

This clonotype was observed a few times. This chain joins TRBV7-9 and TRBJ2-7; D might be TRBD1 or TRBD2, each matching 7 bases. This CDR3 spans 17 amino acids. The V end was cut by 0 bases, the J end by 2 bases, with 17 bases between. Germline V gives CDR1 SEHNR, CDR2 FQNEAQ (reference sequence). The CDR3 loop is CASSLAGRDSHTYEQYF. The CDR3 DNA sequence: TGTGCCAGCAGCTTAGCGGGGAGGGACAGTCATACCTACGAGCAGTACTTC.

In nucleotides, the CDR3 is TGTGCCACCAGTGATCCTGGACGCAACCCTGGGGCCAACGTCCTGACTTTC. Its translation is CATSDPGRNPGANVLTF. The rearrangement links TRBV24-1 to TRBJ2-6; D is uncertain. From germline, CDR1 is KGHDR and CDR2 SFDVKD. The CDR3 length is 17 residues. The germline V and J ends were trimmed by 3 bases and 2 bases, with 13 bases remaining between them.